These T cell receptor beta chains were read from a single sample in a study of cytomegalovirus exposure and HLA in healthy donors. Clones were read by immunoSEQ multiplex PCR, and TCRdb kept only the in-frame ones, dropping some. This table has 200,000 to 250,000 clones, roughly 82% appearing once. Sequencing was performed on PBMCs. These receptors all stem from a woman between 40 and 55 years old in good health and CMV-seropositive. The CDR3 runs from the conserved cysteine through the conserved F or W. D genes are given only for firm matches. Clone sizes are given selectively: once, few, many, or a class where the clone is expanded.

cdr3_nt: TGTGCCAGTAGCACCCGGGCAGGGGAGAGCTATGGCTACACCTTC
cdr3_aa: CASSTRAGESYGYTF
d_call: NA
v_call: TRBV19
j_call: TRBJ1-2
clone_size: once

cdr3_nt: TGTGCCTGGAGTGTTGGGGGCCTGTGGCTCTTC
cdr3_aa: CAWSVGGLWLF
d_call: NA
v_call: TRBV30
j_call: TRBJ2-1
clone_size: NA

cdr3_nt: TGTGCCAGCAGCCCGAGGACAGGGGGCTTCATGAACACTGAAGCTTTCTTT
cdr3_aa: CASSPRTGGFMNTEAFF
d_call: TRBD1
v_call: TRBV9
j_call: TRBJ1-1
clone_size: few

cdr3_nt: TGTGCCAGCAGTCCACGACAGCGAGTCCCCGGGGAGCTGTTTTTT
cdr3_aa: CASSPRQRVPGELFF
d_call: NA
v_call: TRBV27
j_call: TRBJ2-2
clone_size: NA

cdr3_nt: TGTGCCAGTAGTCCCGGGAGAACTGATACGCAGTATTTT
cdr3_aa: CASSPGRTDTQYF
d_call: NA
v_call: TRBV19
j_call: TRBJ2-3
clone_size: NA

cdr3_nt: TGTGCCAGCAGACCCACTTTGGCGGGGCCAGATACGCAGTATTTT
cdr3_aa: CASRPTLAGPDTQYF
d_call: NA
v_call: TRBV9
j_call: TRBJ2-3
clone_size: NA

cdr3_nt: TGTGCCAGCAGCTTGGCGGCGGGAGGGCCCTCCCAAGAGACCCAGTACTTC
cdr3_aa: CASSLAAGGPSQETQYF
d_call: TRBD2
v_call: TRBV5-6
j_call: TRBJ2-5
clone_size: once

cdr3_nt: TGTGCCTGGAGTCGGGACAACTACGAGCAGTACTTC
cdr3_aa: CAWSRDNYEQYF
d_call: NA
v_call: TRBV30
j_call: TRBJ2-7
clone_size: NA

cdr3_nt: TGTTCCAGCAGCTCCGAACCCCAGCGATCCACAGATACGCAGTATTTT
cdr3_aa: CSSSSEPQRSTDTQYF
d_call: NA
v_call: TRBV7-9
j_call: TRBJ2-3
clone_size: once

cdr3_nt: TGCAGTGCTAGTGCGGGAGAGACCCAGTACTTC
cdr3_aa: CSASAGETQYF
d_call: NA
v_call: TRBV20-1
j_call: TRBJ2-5
clone_size: NA

cdr3_nt: TGTGCCAGTAGTATTGGGGCACCAGGAAACACCATATATTTT
cdr3_aa: CASSIGAPGNTIYF
d_call: NA
v_call: TRBV19
j_call: TRBJ1-3
clone_size: NA

cdr3_nt: TGTGCCAGCGCCGACGGTGGGAGCACTGAAGCTTTCTTT
cdr3_aa: CASADGGSTEAFF
d_call: NA
v_call: TRBV6-5
j_call: TRBJ1-1
clone_size: NA

cdr3_nt: TGCGCCAGCAGCCAACAGGGTTACACTGAAGCTTTCTTT
cdr3_aa: CASSQQGYTEAFF
d_call: NA
v_call: TRBV5-1
j_call: TRBJ1-1
clone_size: NA

cdr3_nt: TGTGCCAGCAGCTTAGCGGGACAGGGATCCTACGAGCAGTACTTC
cdr3_aa: CASSLAGQGSYEQYF
d_call: TRBD1
v_call: TRBV7-2
j_call: TRBJ2-7
clone_size: NA

cdr3_nt: TGTGCCAGCAGCACGAGCGGAACCTACGAGCAGTACTTC
cdr3_aa: CASSTSGTYEQYF
d_call: NA
v_call: TRBV9
j_call: TRBJ2-7
clone_size: NA

cdr3_nt: TGTGCCAGCAGCTTAGGGGCAGGGGTGTACAATGAGCAGTTCTTC
cdr3_aa: CASSLGAGVYNEQFF
d_call: NA
v_call: TRBV7-3
j_call: TRBJ2-1
clone_size: NA

cdr3_nt: TGTGCCAGCAGCTTGGTATTACTGAGGAACACTGAAGCTTTCTTT
cdr3_aa: CASSLVLLRNTEAFF
d_call: NA
v_call: TRBV5-8
j_call: TRBJ1-1
clone_size: NA

cdr3_nt: TGCGCCAGCAGTCATAGGGGCGGGGGGACCTACGAGCAGTACTTC
cdr3_aa: CASSHRGGGTYEQYF
d_call: TRBD2
v_call: TRBV5-1
j_call: TRBJ2-7
clone_size: NA

cdr3_nt: TGCAGCTGCTTCCGGGACAGAGAAGATGGCTACACCTTC
cdr3_aa: CSCFRDREDGYTF
d_call: TRBD1
v_call: TRBV29-1
j_call: TRBJ1-2
clone_size: NA

cdr3_nt: TGTGCCAGTAGTATAGTCGGGGTTCTTGGGAATCAGCCCCAGCATTTT
cdr3_aa: CASSIVGVLGNQPQHF
d_call: NA
v_call: TRBV19
j_call: TRBJ1-5
clone_size: NA

cdr3_nt: TGTGCCAGCAGTTGGGCACAGCTAGCCTCCTACGAGCAGTACTTC
cdr3_aa: CASSWAQLASYEQYF
d_call: NA
v_call: TRBV6-5
j_call: TRBJ2-7
clone_size: NA

cdr3_nt: TGCGCCAGCAGCACTTTTGGGAGTGGCCAAGAGACCCAGTACTTC
cdr3_aa: CASSTFGSGQETQYF
d_call: NA
v_call: TRBV4-1
j_call: TRBJ2-5
clone_size: NA

cdr3_nt: TGTGCCAGCAGCCTTTCCCGACTCCGTTCTAACTATGGCTACACCTTC
cdr3_aa: CASSLSRLRSNYGYTF
d_call: NA
v_call: TRBV7-8
j_call: TRBJ1-2
clone_size: once

cdr3_nt: TGTGCCAGCAGCTTGGAACTCATCACAGATACGCAGTATTTT
cdr3_aa: CASSLELITDTQYF
d_call: NA
v_call: TRBV5-4
j_call: TRBJ2-3
clone_size: NA

cdr3_nt: TGCAGTGCCCTAGACTACGAGCAGTACTTC
cdr3_aa: CSALDYEQYF
d_call: NA
v_call: TRBV20-1
j_call: TRBJ2-7
clone_size: NA

cdr3_nt: TGCAGTGCTAGAGAACAAACTGAAGCTTTCTTT
cdr3_aa: CSAREQTEAFF
d_call: NA
v_call: TRBV20-1
j_call: TRBJ1-1
clone_size: once

cdr3_nt: TGTGCCAGCAGCGAGGGGACAGGGTGGTCGGAAGGGGAGCTGTTTTTT
cdr3_aa: CASSEGTGWSEGELFF
d_call: TRBD1
v_call: TRBV9
j_call: TRBJ2-2
clone_size: NA

cdr3_nt: TGTGCCAGCAGGGAGGGGTGGGGCTCCTACGAGCAGTACTTC
cdr3_aa: CASREGWGSYEQYF
d_call: NA
v_call: TRBV25-1
j_call: TRBJ2-7
clone_size: NA

cdr3_nt: TGTGCCAGCACCTCTGCCGCCGGAGATACGCAGTATTTT
cdr3_aa: CASTSAAGDTQYF
d_call: NA
v_call: TRBV7-9
j_call: TRBJ2-3
clone_size: NA

cdr3_nt: TGTGCCAGCAGCATTTATAATTCACCCCTCCACTTT
cdr3_aa: CASSIYNSPLHF
d_call: NA
v_call: TRBV6-6
j_call: TRBJ1-6
clone_size: NA

cdr3_nt: TGTGCCAGGATTCGGAGAAATGAGCAGTTCTTC
cdr3_aa: CARIRRNEQFF
d_call: NA
v_call: TRBV7-8
j_call: TRBJ2-1
clone_size: NA

cdr3_nt: TGTGCTAGTGGTCCCTCGGGACTAGCGGGGCGGGAGACCCAGTACTTC
cdr3_aa: CASGPSGLAGRETQYF
d_call: TRBD2
v_call: TRBV12-5
j_call: TRBJ2-5
clone_size: NA

cdr3_nt: TGTGCCAGCAGTACATGGTCTGAAGCTTTCTTT
cdr3_aa: CASSTWSEAFF
d_call: NA
v_call: TRBV6-6
j_call: TRBJ1-1
clone_size: NA

cdr3_nt: TGTGCCAGTAGTAACAGGGGAGACGAGCAGTACTTC
cdr3_aa: CASSNRGDEQYF
d_call: TRBD1
v_call: TRBV19
j_call: TRBJ2-7
clone_size: NA

cdr3_nt: TGTGCCAGCAAACGGGACTCCTACAATGAGCAGTTCTTC
cdr3_aa: CASKRDSYNEQFF
d_call: NA
v_call: TRBV7-2
j_call: TRBJ2-1
clone_size: NA

cdr3_nt: TGTGCCAGCAGGGGAGGCCGGGCAACTAATGAAAAACTGTTTTTT
cdr3_aa: CASRGGRATNEKLFF
d_call: NA
v_call: TRBV5-5
j_call: TRBJ1-4
clone_size: NA

cdr3_nt: TGTTCCAGCAGCCTAATGAACACTGAAGCTTTCTTT
cdr3_aa: CSSSLMNTEAFF
d_call: NA
v_call: TRBV7-9
j_call: TRBJ1-1
clone_size: once

cdr3_nt: TGTGCCAGCAGCCAGCCGGACAGGGCATGGTATGGCTACACCTTC
cdr3_aa: CASSQPDRAWYGYTF
d_call: TRBD1
v_call: TRBV5-4
j_call: TRBJ1-2
clone_size: NA

cdr3_nt: TGTGCCAGCAGCTTAGGTTTTAGGGGGCCCTCGGCCGAGCAGTACTTC
cdr3_aa: CASSLGFRGPSAEQYF
d_call: TRBD1
v_call: TRBV7-9
j_call: TRBJ2-7
clone_size: NA

cdr3_nt: TGTGCCAGCATCACAGGGGCTGGGGAAGCTTTCTTT
cdr3_aa: CASITGAGEAFF
d_call: TRBD1
v_call: TRBV5-5
j_call: TRBJ1-1
clone_size: NA

cdr3_nt: TGTGCCTGGAGCCTGGGACTAGCGTACACAGATACGCAGTATTTT
cdr3_aa: CAWSLGLAYTDTQYF
d_call: TRBD2
v_call: TRBV30
j_call: TRBJ2-3
clone_size: NA

cdr3_nt: TGTGCCAGCAGCTTAGTGACAGGGCCCACCGGGGAGCTGTTTTTT
cdr3_aa: CASSLVTGPTGELFF
d_call: TRBD1
v_call: TRBV11-3
j_call: TRBJ2-2
clone_size: NA

cdr3_nt: TGTGCCAGCAGTTTATCCACACGACTAGCGGGAAACGAGCAGTACTTC
cdr3_aa: CASSLSTRLAGNEQYF
d_call: TRBD2
v_call: TRBV27
j_call: TRBJ2-7
clone_size: NA